This note documents a single TCR beta chain sequence. Germline V lookup: CDR1 LNHNV, CDR2 YYDKDF (reference sequence). The ends were cut back, 1 base at V and 1 base at J, with 7 bases in the middle. The CDR3 contains 14 residues. These data come from a study of T cells in Graves' hyperthyroidism and ophthalmopathy. Overall study: Pretreatment peripheral blood was obtained at initial diagnosis.

RNA transcripts served as the template for amplifying TCR beta CDR3 regions. HTBI primers were used for first-round RT-PCR of the TCR CDR3. TCRdb independently ran MiXCR on the multiplex PCR reads; one entry per CDR3 protein. The sample has more than 600,000 distinct CDR3 sequences, 15% to 20% seen once. Fresh peripheral blood, about 10 ml of it, supplied the PBMCs. Material for sequencing was blood. V usage is TRBV15 and J usage is TRBJ1-1; D is unclear. The receptor was isolated from a man aged 18 to 30 with Graves' hyperthyroidism. CDR3 residues: CATSRVNRNTEAFF. The CDR3 DNA reads TGTGCCACCAGCAGAGTTAACAGGAACACTGAAGCTTTCTTT.